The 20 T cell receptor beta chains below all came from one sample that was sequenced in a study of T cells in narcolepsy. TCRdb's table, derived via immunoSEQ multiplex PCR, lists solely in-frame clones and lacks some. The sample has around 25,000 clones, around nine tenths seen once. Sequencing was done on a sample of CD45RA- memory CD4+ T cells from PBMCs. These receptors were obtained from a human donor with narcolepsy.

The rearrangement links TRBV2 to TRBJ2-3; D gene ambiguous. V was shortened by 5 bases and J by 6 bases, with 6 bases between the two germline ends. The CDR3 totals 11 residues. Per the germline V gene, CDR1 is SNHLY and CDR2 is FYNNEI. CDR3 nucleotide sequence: TGTGCCAGCAGTCTAACGGATACGCAGTATTTT. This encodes CASSLTDTQYF.

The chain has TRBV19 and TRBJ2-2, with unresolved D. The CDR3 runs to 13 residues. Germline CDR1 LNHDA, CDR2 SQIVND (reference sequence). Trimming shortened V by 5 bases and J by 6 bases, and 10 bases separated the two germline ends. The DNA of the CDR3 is TGTGCCAGTAGTGTCCGGGTCCCCGGGGAGCTGTTTTTT. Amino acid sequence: CASSVRVPGELFF.

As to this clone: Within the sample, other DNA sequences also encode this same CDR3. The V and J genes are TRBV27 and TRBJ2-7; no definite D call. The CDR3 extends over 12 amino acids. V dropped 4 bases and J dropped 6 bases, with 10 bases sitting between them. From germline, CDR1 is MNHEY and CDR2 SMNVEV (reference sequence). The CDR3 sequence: CASSSREGEQYV. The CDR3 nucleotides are TGTGCCAGCAGTTCACGAGAAGGCGAGCAGTACGTC.

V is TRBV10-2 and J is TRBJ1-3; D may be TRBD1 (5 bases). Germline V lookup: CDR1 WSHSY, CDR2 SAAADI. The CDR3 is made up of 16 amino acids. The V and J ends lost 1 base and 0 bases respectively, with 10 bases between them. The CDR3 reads CASSEYRDFSGNTIYF. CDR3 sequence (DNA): TGCGCCAGCAGTGAGTATAGGGACTTCTCTGGAAACACCATATATTTT.

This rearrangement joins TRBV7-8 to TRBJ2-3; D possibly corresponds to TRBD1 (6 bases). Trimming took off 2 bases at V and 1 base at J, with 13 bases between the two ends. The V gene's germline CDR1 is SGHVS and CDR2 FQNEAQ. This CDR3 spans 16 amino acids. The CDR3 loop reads CASSLRLKGGTDTQYF. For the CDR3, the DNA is TGTGCCAGCAGCTTAAGGCTGAAGGGGGGCACAGATACGCAGTATTTT.

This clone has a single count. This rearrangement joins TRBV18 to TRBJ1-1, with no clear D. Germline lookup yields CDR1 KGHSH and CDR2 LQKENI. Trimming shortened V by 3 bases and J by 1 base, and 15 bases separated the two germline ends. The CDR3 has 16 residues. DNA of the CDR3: TGTGCCAGCTCACCCCCCCAACGCGACGGGAACACTGAAGCTTTCTTT. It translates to CASSPPQRDGNTEAFF. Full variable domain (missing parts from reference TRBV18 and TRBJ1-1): NAGVMQNPRHLVRRRGQEARLRCSPMKGHSHVYWYRQLPEEGLKFMVYLQKENIIDESGMPKERFSAEFPKEGPSILRIQQVVRGDSAAYFCASSPPQRDGNTEAFFGQGTRLTVV.

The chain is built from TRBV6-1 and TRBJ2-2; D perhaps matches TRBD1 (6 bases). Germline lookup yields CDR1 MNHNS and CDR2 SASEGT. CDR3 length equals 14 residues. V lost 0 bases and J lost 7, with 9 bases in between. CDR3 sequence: CASSEAGHLGELFF. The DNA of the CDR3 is TGTGCCAGCAGTGAAGCGGGACACCTCGGGGAGCTGTTTTTT.

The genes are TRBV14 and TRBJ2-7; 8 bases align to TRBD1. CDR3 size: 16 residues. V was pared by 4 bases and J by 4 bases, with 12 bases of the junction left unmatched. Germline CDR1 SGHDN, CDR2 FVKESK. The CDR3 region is CASSLWGDRGWYEQYF. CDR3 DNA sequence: TGTGCCAGCAGCCTTTGGGGAGACAGGGGATGGTACGAGCAGTACTTC.

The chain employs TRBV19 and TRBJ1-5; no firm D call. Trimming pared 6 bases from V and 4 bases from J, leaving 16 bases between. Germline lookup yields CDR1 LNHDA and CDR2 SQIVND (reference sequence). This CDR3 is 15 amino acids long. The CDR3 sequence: CASRVSGPSNQPQHF. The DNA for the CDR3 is TGTGCCAGTAGAGTCTCCGGACCCTCAAATCAGCCCCAGCATTTT.

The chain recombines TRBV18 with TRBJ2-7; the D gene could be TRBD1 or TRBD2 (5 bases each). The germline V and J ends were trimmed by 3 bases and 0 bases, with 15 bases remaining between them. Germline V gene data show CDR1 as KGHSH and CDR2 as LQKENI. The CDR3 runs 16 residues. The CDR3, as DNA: TGTGCCAGCTCACCGTTGGGGGTGGGTTCCTCCTACGAGCAGTACGTC. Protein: CASSPLGVGSSYEQYV.

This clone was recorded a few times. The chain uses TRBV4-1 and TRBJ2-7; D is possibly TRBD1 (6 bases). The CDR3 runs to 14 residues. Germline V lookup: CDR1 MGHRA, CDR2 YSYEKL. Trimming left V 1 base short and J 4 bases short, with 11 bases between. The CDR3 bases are TGCGCCAGCAGCCAAGGGTACAGGGCTTACGAGCAGTACTTC. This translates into CASSQGYRAYEQYF.

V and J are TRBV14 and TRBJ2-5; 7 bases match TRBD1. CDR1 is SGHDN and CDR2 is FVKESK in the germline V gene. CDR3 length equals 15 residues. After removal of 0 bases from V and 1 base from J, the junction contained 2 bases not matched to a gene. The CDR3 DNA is TGTGCCAGCAGCCAAGATAACAGGGGCCAAGAGACCCAGTACTTC. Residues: CASSQDNRGQETQYF. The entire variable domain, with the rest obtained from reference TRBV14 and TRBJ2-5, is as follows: EAGVTQFPSHSVIEKGQTVTLRCDPISGHDNLYWYRRVMGKEIKFLLHFVKESKQDESGMPNNRFLAERTGGTYSTLKVQPAELEDSGVYFCASSQDNRGQETQYFGPGTRLLVL.

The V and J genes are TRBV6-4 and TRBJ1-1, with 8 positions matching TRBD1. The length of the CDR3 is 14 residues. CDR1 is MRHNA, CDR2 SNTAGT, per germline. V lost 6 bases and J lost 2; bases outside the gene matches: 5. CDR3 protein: CASRRDRGNTEAFF. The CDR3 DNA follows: TGTGCCAGCAGGCGCGACAGGGGAAACACTGAAGCTTTCTTT.

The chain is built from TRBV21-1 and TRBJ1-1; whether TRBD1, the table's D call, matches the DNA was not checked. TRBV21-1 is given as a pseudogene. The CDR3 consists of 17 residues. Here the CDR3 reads CASSTRKDRGRNTEAFF. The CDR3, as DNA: TGTGCCAGCAGCACCCGTAAGGACAGGGGTCGGAACACTGAAGCTTTCTTT.

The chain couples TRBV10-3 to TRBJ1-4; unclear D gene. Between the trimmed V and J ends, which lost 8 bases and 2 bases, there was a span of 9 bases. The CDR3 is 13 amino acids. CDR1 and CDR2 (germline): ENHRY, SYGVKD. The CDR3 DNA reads TGTGCCATCTCTGAGGGTACTAATGAAAAACTGTTTTTT. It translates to CAISEGTNEKLFF.

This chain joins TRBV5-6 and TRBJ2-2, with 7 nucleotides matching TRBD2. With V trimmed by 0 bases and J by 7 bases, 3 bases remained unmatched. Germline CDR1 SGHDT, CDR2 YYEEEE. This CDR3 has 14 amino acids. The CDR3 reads CASSLVSSGGELFF. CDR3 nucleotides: TGTGCCAGCAGCTTGGTATCTAGCGGCGGGGAGCTGTTTTTT.

The CDR3 here is CASSQEGGLGYTF. For the CDR3, the DNA is TGTGCCAGCAGCCAAGAAGGGGGTTTGGGCTACACCTTC. The J gene is TRBJ1-2, the V gene TRBV4-2, with D perhaps matching TRBD1 (6 bases). The CDR3 totals 13 residues. With 0 bases removed from V and 8 bases from J, the gap between germline ends came to 10 bases. Germline CDR1 LGHNA, CDR2 YNFKEQ.

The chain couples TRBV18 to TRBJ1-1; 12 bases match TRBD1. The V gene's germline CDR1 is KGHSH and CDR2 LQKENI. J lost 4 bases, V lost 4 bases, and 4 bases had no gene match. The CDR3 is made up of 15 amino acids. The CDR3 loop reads CASSQGQGASTEAFF. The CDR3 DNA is TGTGCCAGCTCACAGGGACAGGGGGCCTCCACTGAAGCTTTCTTT.

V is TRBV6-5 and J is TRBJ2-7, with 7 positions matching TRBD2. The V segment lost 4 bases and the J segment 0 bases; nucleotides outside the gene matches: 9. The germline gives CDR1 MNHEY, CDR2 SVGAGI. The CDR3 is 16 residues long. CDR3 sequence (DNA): TGTGCCAGCAGTTCGCCGGGCAGCGGGGTCTCCTACGAGCAGTACTTC. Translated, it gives CASSSPGSGVSYEQYF.

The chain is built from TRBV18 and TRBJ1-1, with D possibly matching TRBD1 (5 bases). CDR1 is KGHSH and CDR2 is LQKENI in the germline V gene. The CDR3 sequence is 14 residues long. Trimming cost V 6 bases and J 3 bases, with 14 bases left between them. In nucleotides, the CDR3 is TGTGCCAGCTCGGGCCTCGGAGGGGACACTGAAGCTTTCTTT. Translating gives CASSGLGGDTEAFF.